These T cell receptor beta chains were read from a single sample in a study of blood T cells in healthy people across ages. TCRdb redid the calling of the 5' RACE reads with MiXCR, one entry per CDR3 protein. The table has about 1.8 million distinct CDR3 sequences, around 50% seen once. Sequencing was performed on blood. These TCRs come from a woman in her forties in good health. Each CDR3 is given with its conserved first and last residue. The D gene is left open where the match is weak. Rows may omit the clone size; those that give it use once, few, many or a size class.

cdr3_length	j_call	d_call	clone_size	v_call	cdr3_nt	cdr3_aa
14	TRBJ2-3	.	few	TRBV10-3	TGTGCCCTCAGTGGGGGGCTTAGCACAGATACGCAGTATTTT	CALSGGLSTDTQYF
15	TRBJ2-6	TRBD1	.	TRBV20-1	TGCGGCGGCGGGACAGGAAGTTCTGGGGCCAACGTCCAGACTTTC	CGGGTGSSGANVQTF
17	TRBJ2-1	TRBD2	.	TRBV5-6	TGTGCCAGCAGCGCCCCCTCGACTAGCGGAGATTACAATGAGCAGTTCTTC	CASSAPSTSGDYNEQFF
12	TRBJ2-5	.	.	TRBV15	TGTGCCACCAGCAGAGAAGGCGATGAGCAGTACTTC	CATSREGDEQYF
15	TRBJ2-1	TRBD1	.	TRBV7-2	TGTGCCAGCAGCCCCACGCCTAGGGGGCTCGATGAGCAGTTCTTC	CASSPTPRGLDEQFF
13	TRBJ1-4	.	few	TRBV4-2	TGTGCCAGCAGCCAAGTCGATGGCGAAAAACTGTTTTTT	CASSQVDGEKLFF
16	TRBJ1-2	.	.	TRBV4-3	TGCGCCAGCAGCCTCAAAACACAGTTTATCCTCGGTGGCTACACCTTC	CASSLKTQFILGGYTF
15	TRBJ2-7	TRBD1	.	TRBV25-1	TGTGCCAGCAGTGGACGAGACAGGGTTAACTACGAGCAGTACTTC	CASSGRDRVNYEQYF
15	TRBJ1-2	TRBD1	few	TRBV24-1	TGTGCCACCAGTGACCCCACCGGGACAGGGGATGGCTACACCTTC	CATSDPTGTGDGYTF
15	TRBJ2-1	.	.	TRBV7-3	TGTGCCAGCAGCCAGGACACCCCGGGCCACAATGAGCAGTTCTTC	CASSQDTPGHNEQFF
12	TRBJ1-6	.	.	TRBV20-1	TGCAGTGCCATGTGGCGCGATTCACCCCTCCACTTT	CSAMWRDSPLHF
13	TRBJ1-1	.	few	TRBV7-9	TGTGCCAGCAGCTTAGAAGTAGAACTAGGGGCTTTCTTT	CASSLEVELGAFF
14	TRBJ2-3	.	few	TRBV20-1	TGCAGTGCCCGATCTCGGCGGGGCACAGATACGCAGTATTTT	CSARSRRGTDTQYF
13	TRBJ2-3	.	.	TRBV9	TGTGCCAGCAGGGGAGCAGTCACAGATACGCAGTATTTT	CASRGAVTDTQYF
16	TRBJ2-6	.	.	TRBV19	TGTGCCAGTAGGCCGCGGCAGGGCTCTGGGGCCAACGTCCTGACTTTC	CASRPRQGSGANVLTF
14	TRBJ2-7	.	few	TRBV7-6	TGTGCCAGCAGCTTACGGAGGGACCACTACGAGCAGTACTTC	CASSLRRDHYEQYF
14	TRBJ2-4	TRBD2	once	TRBV28	TGTGCCAGCAGTTTGGGGGGGTACAAAAACATTCAGTACTTC	CASSLGGYKNIQYF
14	TRBJ1-2	TRBD1	many	TRBV3-1	TGTGCCAGCAGTCAGGGGACAGCCAACTATGGCTACACCTTC	CASSQGTANYGYTF
16	TRBJ2-5	.	.	TRBV20-1	TGCAGTGCTAGACCCCAAACACAGAACTCGGAGGAGACCCAGTACTTC	CSARPQTQNSEETQYF
15	TRBJ1-2	.	.	TRBV6-2/TRBV6-3	TGTGCCAGCACCGTCCACAACTCCGCTAACTATGGCTACACCTTC	CASTVHNSANYGYTF
15	TRBJ2-7	.	few	TRBV20-1	TGCAGTGCTAGAGATCAGAACCATAGCTCCTACGAGCAGTACTTC	CSARDQNHSSYEQYF
14	TRBJ1-2	.	few	TRBV4-3	TGCGCCAGCAGCCAAGGGACAACAGGGTTTGGCTACACCTTC	CASSQGTTGFGYTF
15	TRBJ1-4	.	.	TRBV2	TGTGCCAGCAGTCGCGAGCAGGGGCCACATGAAAAACTGTTTTTT	CASSREQGPHEKLFF
15	TRBJ2-5	.	.	TRBV28	TGTGCCAGCATCGGCGCGGGGCCGTACCAAGAGACCCAGTACTTC	CASIGAGPYQETQYF
16	TRBJ1-1	.	few	TRBV5-1	TGCGCCAGCAGCCTAACCGGGATGAGGGGACCCACTGAAGCTTTCTTT	CASSLTGMRGPTEAFF
16	TRBJ2-3	.	.	TRBV4-1	TGCGCCAGCAGCCAAGAGGCTCAGGGAGTGGTAGATACGCAGTATTTT	CASSQEAQGVVDTQYF
12	TRBJ1-1	.	.	TRBV29-1	TGCAGCGTTGGGGACATGGAGACTGAAGCTTTCTTT	CSVGDMETEAFF
18	TRBJ1-2	.	.	TRBV9	TGTGCCAGCAGCGTAGTACATCCCAACCACTTAGCTAACTATGGCTACACCTTC	CASSVVHPNHLANYGYTF
11	TRBJ2-7	.	.	TRBV10-3	TGTGCCGTCAGTTTCTCCTACGAGCAGTACTTC	CAVSFSYEQYF
13	TRBJ2-5	.	few	TRBV4-3	TGCGCCAGCAGCCACCTAGGAACGGAGACCCAGTACTTC	CASSHLGTETQYF
18	TRBJ1-5	.	.	TRBV7-2	TGTGCCAGCAGCCTAGTGATAGGAGGTCTCCTAGGCAATCAGCCCCAGCATTTT	CASSLVIGGLLGNQPQHF
12	TRBJ2-7	.	.	TRBV14	TGTGCCAGCAGCCAAGTAAAGCACGAGCAGTACTTC	CASSQVKHEQYF
17	TRBJ2-1	.	.	TRBV5-1	TGCGCCAGCAGCTCTACCTTAGGGACACCCAGCATCCATGAGCAGTTCTTC	CASSSTLGTPSIHEQFF
15	TRBJ2-5	.	.	TRBV7-2	TGTGCCAGCAGCTCGGGACCAACCACACAGGGGACCCAGTACTTC	CASSSGPTTQGTQYF
16	TRBJ2-7	.	.	TRBV28	TGTGCCAGCAGTCTCCGGACAGAGAGCTTAGTCTACGAGCAGTACTTC	CASSLRTESLVYEQYF
14	TRBJ2-3	TRBD2	.	TRBV12-3/TRBV12-4	TGTGCCAGCAGTGGCGGGGGGGCCGGAGATACGCAGTATTTT	CASSGGGAGDTQYF
15	TRBJ2-7	TRBD2	few	TRBV10-3	TGTGCCATCAGTGGGGGGGGGACGGTCTCCTACGAGCAGTACTTC	CAISGGGTVSYEQYF
17	TRBJ2-4	TRBD1	.	TRBV20-1	TGCAGTGCTAGAGTTCCTCCGGGACAGATAGCCAAAAACATTCAGTACTTC	CSARVPPGQIAKNIQYF
14	TRBJ1-1	TRBD1	.	TRBV10-1	TGCGCCAGCAGTGCCGGGACAGAGAACACTGAAGCTTTCTTT	CASSAGTENTEAFF
17	TRBJ2-3	TRBD2	.	TRBV7-9	TGTGCCAGCAGCCGGACTAGCGGGGGCCCCGTTGAAGATACGCAGTATTTT	CASSRTSGGPVEDTQYF
16	TRBJ1-5	TRBD1	once	TRBV6-1	TGTGCCAGCAGTGAAACCGGGACAGTTAGCAATCAGCCCCAGCATTTT	CASSETGTVSNQPQHF
16	TRBJ2-5	TRBD1	.	TRBV7-2	TGTGCCAGCAGCGCCGACAGGGCGCAGGTTAGAGAGACCCAGTACTTC	CASSADRAQVRETQYF
14	TRBJ1-2	.	.	TRBV6-5	TGTGCCAGCAGTTACACCACCACAGGGTTTGGCTACACCTTC	CASSYTTTGFGYTF
15	TRBJ2-3	TRBD2	few	TRBV10-2	TGCGCCAGCAGTGACCCTAGCGGGGGATCAGATACGCAGTATTTT	CASSDPSGGSDTQYF